This section outlines one T cell receptor beta chain sequence together with its context. V lost 4 bases, J lost 6 bases, and 12 bases lay in between. Germline lookup yields CDR1 ENHRY and CDR2 SYGVKD. CDR3 length: 13 amino acids. This entry comes from a study of shared clonotypes between healthy human individuals. Produced via immunoSEQ multiplex PCR; TCRdb's table is partial and in-frame only. The data contain 2 million to 2.5 million clones, 90% to 96% of them seen just once; the ten biggest clones take up about 0.13%. The sequence was collected from a man aged 18-30 years in good health. The chain joins TRBV10-3 to TRBJ1-2, with no clear D. Sequencing was carried out using naive CD4+ T cells sorted from blood. The subset: CD45RA+ positively selected. The DNA for the CDR3 is TGTGCCATCAGTGCAAGCCCGGCGGATGGCTACACCTTC. This translates into CAISASPADGYTF.